The TCR beta chain described here comes from a study of shared clonotypes between healthy human individuals. Study conclusions and caveats: The genetic and exposure-history diversity represented was limited by few donors. Clonotype sharing among the donors was expected to vary with sequencing depth. It was the non-shared clonotypes that had lower generation probabilities than clonotypes shared by all four donors.

Original processing methods: ImmunoSEQ yielded junction-only sequences lacking quality scores, so filtering differed. Using immunoSEQ multiplex PCR, the repertoire was profiled, and TCRdb retains in-frame clones only, with some absent. For V, J and clone size, that table is used; D and trimming come from the DNA. The table includes roughly 1 million clones, about 75% detected once. This clone was seen once. The antigen is not known. Germline trimming cut 1 base from V and 5 bases from J; bases unmatched to any gene: 4. CDR3 size: 14 residues. The germline V gene encodes CDR1 SGHNT and CDR2 YYREEE (reference sequence).

What was sequenced was memory CD4+ T cells sorted from blood. Specified subset: CD45RA-negative fraction. This receptor was taken from a young man in good health. The V and J genes are TRBV5-4 and TRBJ1-2; 8 nucleotides match TRBD1. CDR3 sequence: CASSLRGQGYGYTF. In DNA, the CDR3 is TGTGCCAGCAGCTTGCGAGGACAGGGTTATGGCTACACCTTC.